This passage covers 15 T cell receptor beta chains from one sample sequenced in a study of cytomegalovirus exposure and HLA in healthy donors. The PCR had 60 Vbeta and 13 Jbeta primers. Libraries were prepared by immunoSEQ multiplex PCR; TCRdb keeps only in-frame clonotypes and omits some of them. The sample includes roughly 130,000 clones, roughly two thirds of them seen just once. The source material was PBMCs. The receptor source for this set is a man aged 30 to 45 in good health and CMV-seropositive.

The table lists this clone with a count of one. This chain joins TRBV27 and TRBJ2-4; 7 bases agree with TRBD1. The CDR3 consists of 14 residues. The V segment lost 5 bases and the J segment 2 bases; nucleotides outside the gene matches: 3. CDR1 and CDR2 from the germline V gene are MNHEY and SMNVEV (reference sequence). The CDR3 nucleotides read TGTGCCAGCAGTGTGACAGGGCCCAAAAACATTCAGTACTTC. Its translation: CASSVTGPKNIQYF.

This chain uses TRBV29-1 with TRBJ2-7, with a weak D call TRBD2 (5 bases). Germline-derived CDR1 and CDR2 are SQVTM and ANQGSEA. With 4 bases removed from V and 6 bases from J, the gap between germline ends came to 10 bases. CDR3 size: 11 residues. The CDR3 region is CSVVSGVEQYF. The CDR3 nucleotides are TGCAGCGTTGTTTCCGGGGTCGAGCAGTACTTC.

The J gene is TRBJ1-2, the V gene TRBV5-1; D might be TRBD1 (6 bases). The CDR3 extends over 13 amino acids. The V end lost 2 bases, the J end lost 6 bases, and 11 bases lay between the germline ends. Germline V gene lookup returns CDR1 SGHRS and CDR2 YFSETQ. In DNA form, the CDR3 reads TGCGCCAGCAGCTTAACAGGGTTGGATGGCTACACCTTC. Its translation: CASSLTGLDGYTF.

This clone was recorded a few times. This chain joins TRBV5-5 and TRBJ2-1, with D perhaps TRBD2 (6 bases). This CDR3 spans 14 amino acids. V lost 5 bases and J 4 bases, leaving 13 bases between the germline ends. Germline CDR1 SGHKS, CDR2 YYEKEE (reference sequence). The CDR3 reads CASRYRLGYNEQFF. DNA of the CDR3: TGTGCCAGCAGGTACCGACTAGGATACAATGAGCAGTTCTTC.

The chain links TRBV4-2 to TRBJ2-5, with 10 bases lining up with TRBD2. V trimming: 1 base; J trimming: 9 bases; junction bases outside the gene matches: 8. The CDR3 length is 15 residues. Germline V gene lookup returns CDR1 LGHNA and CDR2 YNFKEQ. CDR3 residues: CASSQVTSGIMAQYF. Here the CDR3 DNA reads TGTGCCAGCAGCCAAGTAACTAGCGGGATAATGGCCCAGTACTTC.

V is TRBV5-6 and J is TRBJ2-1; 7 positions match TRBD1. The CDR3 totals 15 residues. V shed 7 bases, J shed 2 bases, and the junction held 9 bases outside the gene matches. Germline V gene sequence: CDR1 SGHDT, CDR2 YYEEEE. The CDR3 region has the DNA TGTGCCAGCGCTGTATTGGGACAGACCTACAATGAGCAGTTCTTC. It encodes CASAVLGQTYNEQFF. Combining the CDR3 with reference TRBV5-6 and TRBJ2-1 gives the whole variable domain DAGVTQSPTHLIKTRGQQVTLRCSPKSGHDTVSWYQQALGQGPQFIFQYYEEEERQRGNFPDRFSGHQFPNYSSELNVNALLLGDSALYLCASAVLGQTYNEQFFGPGTRLTVL.

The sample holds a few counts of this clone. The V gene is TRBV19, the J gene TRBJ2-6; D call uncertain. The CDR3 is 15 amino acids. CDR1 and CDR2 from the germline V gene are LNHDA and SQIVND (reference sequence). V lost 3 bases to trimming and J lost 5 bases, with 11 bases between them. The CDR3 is CASSITLSWANVLTF. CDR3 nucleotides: TGTGCCAGTAGTATCACCCTATCGTGGGCCAACGTCCTGACTTTC. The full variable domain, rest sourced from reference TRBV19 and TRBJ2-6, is DGGITQSPKYLFRKEGQNVTLSCEQNLNHDAMYWYRQDPGQGLRLIYYSQIVNDFQKGDIAEGYSVSREKKESFPLTVTSAQKNPTAFYLCASSITLSWANVLTFGAGSRLTVL.

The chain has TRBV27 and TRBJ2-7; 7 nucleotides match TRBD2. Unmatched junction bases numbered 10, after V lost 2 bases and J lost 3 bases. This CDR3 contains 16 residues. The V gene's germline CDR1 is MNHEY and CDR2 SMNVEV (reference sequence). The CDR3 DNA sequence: TGTGCCAGCAGTTTAGTGGGGCTAGCGGAATTCTACGAGCAGTACTTC. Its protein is CASSLVGLAEFYEQYF.

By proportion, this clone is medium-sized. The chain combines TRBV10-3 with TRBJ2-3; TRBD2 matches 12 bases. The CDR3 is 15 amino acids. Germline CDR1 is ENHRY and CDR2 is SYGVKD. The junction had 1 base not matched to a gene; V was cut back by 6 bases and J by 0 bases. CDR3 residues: CAISTSGRSTDTQYF. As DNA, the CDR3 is TGTGCCATCAGCACTAGCGGGAGGAGCACAGATACGCAGTATTTT.

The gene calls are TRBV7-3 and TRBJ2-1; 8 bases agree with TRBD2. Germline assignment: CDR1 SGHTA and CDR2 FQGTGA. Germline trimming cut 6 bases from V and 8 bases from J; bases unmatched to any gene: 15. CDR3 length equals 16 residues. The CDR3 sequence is CASRSRGSGARDEQFF. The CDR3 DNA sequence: TGTGCCAGCAGATCCCGAGGTAGCGGGGCGAGGGATGAGCAGTTCTTC.

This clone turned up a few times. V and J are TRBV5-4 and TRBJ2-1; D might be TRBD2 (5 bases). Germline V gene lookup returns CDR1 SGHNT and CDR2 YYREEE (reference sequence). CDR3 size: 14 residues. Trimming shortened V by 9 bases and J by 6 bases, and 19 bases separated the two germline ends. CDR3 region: CATPRIEGGNEQFF. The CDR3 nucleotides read TGTGCCACCCCTCGAATAGAAGGAGGCAATGAGCAGTTCTTC.

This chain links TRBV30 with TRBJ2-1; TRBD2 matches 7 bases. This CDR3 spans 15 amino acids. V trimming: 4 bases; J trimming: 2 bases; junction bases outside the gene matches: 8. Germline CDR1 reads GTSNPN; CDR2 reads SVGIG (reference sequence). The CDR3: CAWTPPGLPYNEQFF. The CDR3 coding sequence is TGTGCCTGGACCCCCCCGGGACTACCCTACAATGAGCAGTTCTTC.

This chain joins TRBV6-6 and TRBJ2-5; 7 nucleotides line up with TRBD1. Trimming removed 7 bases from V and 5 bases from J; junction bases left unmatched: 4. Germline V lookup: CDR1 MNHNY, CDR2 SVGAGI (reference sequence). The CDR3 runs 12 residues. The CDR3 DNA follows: TGTGCCAGCAAAGTACAGGGGGAGACCCAGTACTTC. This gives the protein CASKVQGETQYF.

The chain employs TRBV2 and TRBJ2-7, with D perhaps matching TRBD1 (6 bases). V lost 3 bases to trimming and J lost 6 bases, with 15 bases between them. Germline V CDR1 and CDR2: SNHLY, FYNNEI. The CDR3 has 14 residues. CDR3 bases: TGTGCCAGCAGTGAGCAGGGGATTTGGGGCGAGCAGTACTTC. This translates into CASSEQGIWGEQYF.

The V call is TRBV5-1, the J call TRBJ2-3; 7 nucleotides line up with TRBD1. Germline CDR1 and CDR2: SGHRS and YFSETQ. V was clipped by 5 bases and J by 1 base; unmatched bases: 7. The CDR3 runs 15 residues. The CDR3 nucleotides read TGCGCCAGCAGGCGAACCGGGACAGGCACAGATACGCAGTATTTT. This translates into CASRRTGTGTDTQYF.